This T cell receptor beta chain was sequenced in a study of T cell repertoires in cytomegalovirus infection (dated by TCRdb to between 2017 and 2020). Background for the entire study: Peptide stimulations targeted recently identified HLA-C-restricted CMV epitopes, whose presentation resists viral immunomodulation, together with well-studied HLA-B-restricted epitopes. Donor HLA type was relevant to the analysis, because carriage of CMV infection together with the matching HLA type was indicated by public TCR beta signatures. Study-wide conclusions, independent of this receptor: In both this cohort and an independent roughly 330-donor cohort, the cumulative frequency of public TCR beta family members distinguished carriers of CMV infection plus the relevant HLA type. The ex vivo response was dominated by HLA-C-restricted CMV-specific TCR beta clonotypes, which also provided the single most frequent clonotype in two of eight donors.

A distance of 8 bases separates the germline ends of V and J, which lose 4 bases and 4 bases respectively. CDR1 and CDR2 are drawn from the germline V gene: SGHAT, FQNNGV. The CDR3 covers 13 residues, taking in both the cysteine and the phenylalanine. The sequence is cut down to CDR3 DNA, 39 bases in frame from base 1. The sample's treatment or condition label, decoded: in vitro stimulation with specific CMV peptide epitopes to enrich CMV-specific T cells. TCRdb names Illumina HiSeq 1500 as the instrument used. TCRdb handled the public reads itself, with Q25 trimming in fastp and clone calling in MiXCR, and kept productive beta chains. Identical CDR3 protein sequences are pooled into one entry, listed with their most common genes and DNA. The sample table shows tens of thousands of distinct CDR3 sequences, and 20% are seen once. The ten largest make up roughly two thirds of the sample. About this clonotype: Its antigen remains undetermined. No per-base quality is available; no much larger clone lies one base away.

The specimen was CD8+ T cells from cultured PBMCs, collected from culture after CMV antigen stimulation. Recombination joined TRBV11-2 with TRBJ2-1; TRBD1 is possibly the D segment (6 matching bases). This clonotype was sampled from a human donor in good health (CMV status not recorded). Some clones in this sample may be carry-over from other donors' samples. The DNA is TGTGCCAGCAGCTCAGGGGTTTACAATGAGCAGTTCTTC. The resulting protein is CASSSGVYNEQFF.